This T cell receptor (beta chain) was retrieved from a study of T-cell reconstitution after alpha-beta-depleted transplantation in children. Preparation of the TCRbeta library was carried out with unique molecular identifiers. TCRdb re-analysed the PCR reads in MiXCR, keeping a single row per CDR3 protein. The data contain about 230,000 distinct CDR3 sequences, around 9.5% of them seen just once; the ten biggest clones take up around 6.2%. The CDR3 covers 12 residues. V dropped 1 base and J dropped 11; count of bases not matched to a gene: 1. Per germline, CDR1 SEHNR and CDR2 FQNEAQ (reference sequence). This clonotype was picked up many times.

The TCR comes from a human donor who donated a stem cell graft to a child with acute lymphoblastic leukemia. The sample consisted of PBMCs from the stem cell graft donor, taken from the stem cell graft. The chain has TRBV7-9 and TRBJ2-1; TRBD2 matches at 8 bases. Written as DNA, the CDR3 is TGTGCCAGCAGCTTAGGCGGGGGGCAGCAGTTCTTC. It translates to CASSLGGGQQFF. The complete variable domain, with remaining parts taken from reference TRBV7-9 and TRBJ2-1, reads DTGVSQNPRHKITKRGQNVTFRCDPISEHNRLYWYRQTLGQGPEFLTYFQNEAQLEKSRLLSDRFSAERPKGSFSTLEIQRTEQGDSAMYLCASSLGGGQQFFGPGTRLTVL.